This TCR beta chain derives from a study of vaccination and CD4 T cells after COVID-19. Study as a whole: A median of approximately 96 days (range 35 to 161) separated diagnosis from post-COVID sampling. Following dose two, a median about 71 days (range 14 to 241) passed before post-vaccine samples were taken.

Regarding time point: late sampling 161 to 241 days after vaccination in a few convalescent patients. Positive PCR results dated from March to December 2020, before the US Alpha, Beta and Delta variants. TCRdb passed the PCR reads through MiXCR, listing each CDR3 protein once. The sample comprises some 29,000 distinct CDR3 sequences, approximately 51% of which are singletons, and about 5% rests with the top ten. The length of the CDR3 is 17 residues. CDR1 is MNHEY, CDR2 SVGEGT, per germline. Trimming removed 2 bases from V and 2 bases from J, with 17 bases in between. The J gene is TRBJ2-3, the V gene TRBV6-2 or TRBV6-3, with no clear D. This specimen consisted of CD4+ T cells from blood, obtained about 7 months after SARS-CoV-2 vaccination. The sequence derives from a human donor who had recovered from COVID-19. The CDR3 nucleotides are TGTGCCAGCAGTTACGATTGGGTTGTTCCAGACACAGATACGCAGTATTTT. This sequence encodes CASSYDWVVPDTDTQYF.